This T cell receptor (beta chain) was found in a study of T cells in localized non-small cell lung cancer. Germline-derived CDR1 and CDR2 are SGHRS and YFSETQ. There are 15 residues in the CDR3. J lost 0 bases, V lost 5 bases, and 4 bases had no gene match. Overall study results and limits: Maximal T cell clonality occurred in uninvolved adjacent lung, with tumor ranking below it. The study detected a median roughly 50 of the top 100 tumor clones in adjacent lung.

Note on this clone: Antigen specificity is unknown.

This table comes from immunoSEQ multiplex PCR, and its TCRdb copy is limited to in-frame clones, with some not included. In the table there are about 31,000 clones, 94% of which are singletons. This material consisted of peripheral blood, taken before any cancer treatment. The receptor's source is a woman between 35 and 75 years old with stage I lung adenocarcinoma. The chain has TRBV5-1 and TRBJ1-1; TRBD1 aligns across 10 bases. The CDR3 sequence: CASSSTGGLNTEAFF. The CDR3 coding sequence is TGCGCCAGCAGTTCGACAGGGGGCTTGAACACTGAAGCTTTCTTT.